This TCR beta chain was retrieved from a study of T cell repertoires in cytomegalovirus infection (dated by TCRdb to about 2019). Describing the broader study: Recently identified HLA-C-restricted CMV epitopes, whose presentation resists viral immunomodulation, were targeted by peptide stimulations together with well-studied HLA-B-restricted epitopes. Donor HLA type was relevant to the analysis, because carriage of CMV infection together with the matching HLA type was indicated by public TCR beta signatures.

Concerning this clonotype itself: Its antigen is currently not known. No per-base quality is available; no much larger clone lies one base away.

The junction shows trimming of 5 bases on V and 7 bases on J, plus 12 bases between the germline ends. CDR1 and CDR2, looked up from the germline V gene (reference sequence), are MNHNY and SVGAGI. From the cysteine through the phenylalanine, the CDR3 covers 13 amino acids. The CDR3 DNA has 39 bases and is translated from base 1. The data were produced on an Illumina HiSeq 1500. TCRdb redid the processing of the public reads, applying fastp at Q25 and MiXCR, and retained in-frame beta chains. CDR3 protein sequences are deduplicated, and each keeps its most common genes and DNA. In this sample the table shows just over 450,000 distinct CDR3 sequences, under 55% of which occur a single time. The ten largest clonotypes hold about 45% of the sample. Sample treatment or condition, as interpreted from the label and publication: in vitro stimulation with specific CMV peptide epitopes to enrich CMV-specific T cells.

What the study reported, not specific to this receptor: The ex vivo response was dominated by HLA-C-restricted CMV-specific TCR beta clonotypes, and the single most frequent clonotype in two of eight donors was supplied by these HLA-C-restricted clonotypes. Cumulative frequency of public TCR beta family members discriminated carriers of CMV infection plus the relevant HLA type in this cohort and an independent approximately 400-donor cohort.

The specimen was cultured PBMCs, collected from culture after CMV antigen stimulation. The clonotype comes from a human donor in good health (CMV status not recorded). Some clones in this sample may be carry-over from other donors' samples. The chain couples TRBV6-6 to TRBJ2-1; the D segment may tentatively be TRBD1 or TRBD2, each giving 5 matched bases. The encoded CDR3 is CASSRDVGNEQFF. The bases read TGTGCCAGCAGTCGGGACGTCGGAAATGAGCAGTTCTTC.